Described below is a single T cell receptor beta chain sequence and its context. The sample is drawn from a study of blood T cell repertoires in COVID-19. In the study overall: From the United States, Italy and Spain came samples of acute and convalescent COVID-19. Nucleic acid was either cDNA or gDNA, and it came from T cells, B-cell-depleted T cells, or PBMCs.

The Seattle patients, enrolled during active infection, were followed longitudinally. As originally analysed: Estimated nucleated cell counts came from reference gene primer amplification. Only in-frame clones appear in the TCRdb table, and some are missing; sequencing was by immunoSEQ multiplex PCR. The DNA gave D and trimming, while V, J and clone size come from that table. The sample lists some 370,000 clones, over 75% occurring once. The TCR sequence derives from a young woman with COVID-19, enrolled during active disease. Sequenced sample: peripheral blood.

CDR3 amino acids: CASSRQGGYGYTF. CDR3 coding DNA: TGTGCCAGCAGCAGACAGGGAGGCTATGGCTACACCTTC. The V and J genes are TRBV2 and TRBJ1-2; the match to TRBD1 covers 7 bases. CDR1 is SNHLY, CDR2 FYNNEI, per germline. Trimming cost V 6 bases and J 4 bases; bases outside gene matches: 5. The CDR3 spans 13 residues.